This is a list of T cell receptor beta chains from one sample in a study of CD8+CD57+ T cells in acquired aplastic anemia. MiXCR was run by TCRdb on the reads, yielding one entry per CDR3 protein. The sample contains about 110,000 distinct CDR3 sequences, approximately 48% of which appear only once. Sequenced sample: sorted CD4+, CD8+, or CD8+CD57+ T cells (not recorded which) from PBMCs. The receptors were sampled from a human donor in good health, serving as a control. Each CDR3 is given with its conserved first and last residue. Each record gives: V gene, D gene, J gene, clone size, CDR3 DNA, CDR3 protein. D genes are given only for firm matches. Rows give clone size only sometimes, using once, few, many, or a class for an expanded clone.

v_call: TRBV12-3/TRBV12-4
d_call: TRBD1
j_call: TRBJ1-6
clone_size: .
cdr3_nt: TGTGCCAGCAGTTTACTGGACAGGGATAAATCACCCCTCCACTTT
cdr3_aa: CASSLLDRDKSPLHF

v_call: TRBV4-3
d_call: TRBD2
j_call: TRBJ2-5
clone_size: .
cdr3_nt: TGCGCCAGCAGCCAAGCGATTCGGACTAGCGATCAAGAGACTCAGTACTTC
cdr3_aa: CASSQAIRTSDQETQYF

v_call: TRBV2
d_call: .
j_call: TRBJ2-1
clone_size: .
cdr3_nt: TGTGCCAGCAGTGCAGAGACAGGTTACAATGAGCAGTTCTTC
cdr3_aa: CASSAETGYNEQFF

v_call: TRBV7-9
d_call: TRBD1
j_call: TRBJ2-7
clone_size: many
cdr3_nt: TGTGCCAGCAGCCCGGGACAGCTATACGAGCAGTACTTC
cdr3_aa: CASSPGQLYEQYF

v_call: TRBV9
d_call: .
j_call: TRBJ1-1
clone_size: .
cdr3_nt: TGTGCCAGCAGGGGCAGGGTCGCAGCTTTCTTT
cdr3_aa: CASRGRVAAFF

v_call: TRBV12-3/TRBV12-4
d_call: .
j_call: TRBJ2-7
clone_size: few
cdr3_nt: TGTGCCAGCTTTTCCGATGGAGTTGGTCGAGGCGAGCAGTACTTC
cdr3_aa: CASFSDGVGRGEQYF

v_call: TRBV7-3
d_call: TRBD2
j_call: TRBJ2-7
clone_size: many
cdr3_nt: TGTGCCAGCAGCTTATCCGCTAGCGGCTCCTACGAGCAGTACTTC
cdr3_aa: CASSLSASGSYEQYF

v_call: TRBV20-1
d_call: .
j_call: TRBJ2-2
clone_size: many
cdr3_nt: TGCAGTGCCGGACATCGGAACACCGGGGAGCTGTTTTTT
cdr3_aa: CSAGHRNTGELFF

v_call: TRBV5-1
d_call: .
j_call: TRBJ2-1
clone_size: .
cdr3_nt: TGCGCCAGCAGCTTGGAGAATGAGCAGTTCTTC
cdr3_aa: CASSLENEQFF

v_call: TRBV9
d_call: .
j_call: TRBJ1-1
clone_size: many
cdr3_nt: TGTGCCAGCAGCCTAGTTGGTGCCGGCTTTAACACTGAAGCTTTCTTT
cdr3_aa: CASSLVGAGFNTEAFF

v_call: TRBV7-9
d_call: .
j_call: TRBJ2-7
clone_size: .
cdr3_nt: TGTGCCAGCAGCCCCCGGGACACCTACGAGCAGTACTTC
cdr3_aa: CASSPRDTYEQYF

v_call: TRBV10-2
d_call: .
j_call: TRBJ2-3
clone_size: .
cdr3_nt: TGCGCCAGCAGTGAGGAGACTTCCACAGATACGCAGTATTTT
cdr3_aa: CASSEETSTDTQYF

v_call: TRBV9
d_call: .
j_call: TRBJ2-5
clone_size: once
cdr3_nt: TGTGCCAGCAGCCCCCAGGGTATCCAAGAGACCCAGTACTTC
cdr3_aa: CASSPQGIQETQYF

v_call: TRBV30
d_call: .
j_call: TRBJ1-3
clone_size: many
cdr3_nt: TGTGCCTGGAGTGTCGGAGGGCAAGGAAACACCATATATTTT
cdr3_aa: CAWSVGGQGNTIYF

v_call: TRBV7-2
d_call: .
j_call: TRBJ1-1
clone_size: many
cdr3_nt: TGCGCCAGCAGCCAAGATCGCGGGAACACTGAAGCTTTCTTT
cdr3_aa: CASSQDRGNTEAFF

v_call: TRBV20-1
d_call: .
j_call: TRBJ2-5
clone_size: .
cdr3_nt: TGCAGTGCTAGGGGATCGGCATCGTTGTTCGGGACCCAGTACTTC
cdr3_aa: CSARGSASLFGTQYF

v_call: TRBV7-3
d_call: .
j_call: TRBJ2-7
clone_size: .
cdr3_nt: TGTGCCAGCAGCTCTGGACCCGTCTACGAGCAGTACTTC
cdr3_aa: CASSSGPVYEQYF

v_call: TRBV6-1
d_call: .
j_call: TRBJ1-1
clone_size: many
cdr3_nt: TGTGCCAGCAAATGGCGAGTTCTCATGAACACTGAAGCTTTCTTT
cdr3_aa: CASKWRVLMNTEAFF

v_call: TRBV12-3/TRBV12-4
d_call: TRBD1
j_call: TRBJ1-6
clone_size: many
cdr3_nt: TGTGCCAGCAGTCTCAGGACAGGAACGATGACACCCCTCCACTTT
cdr3_aa: CASSLRTGTMTPLHF

v_call: TRBV15
d_call: TRBD1
j_call: TRBJ1-3
clone_size: many
cdr3_nt: TGTGCCACCAGCAGAGAACAGGGGACACCTGGAAACACCATATATTTT
cdr3_aa: CATSREQGTPGNTIYF

v_call: TRBV11-1
d_call: .
j_call: TRBJ2-1
clone_size: .
cdr3_nt: TGTGCCAGCAGCTTAGCCCAGCTCCCTTACAATGAGCAGTTCTTC
cdr3_aa: CASSLAQLPYNEQFF

v_call: TRBV19
d_call: .
j_call: TRBJ1-6
clone_size: .
cdr3_nt: TGTGCCAGTAGTATGGAAGGGGACTCAAATAATTCACCCCTCCACTTT
cdr3_aa: CASSMEGDSNNSPLHF

v_call: TRBV7-9
d_call: .
j_call: TRBJ2-5
clone_size: .
cdr3_nt: TGTGCCAGCAGCCCAAGAGAGACCCAGTACTTC
cdr3_aa: CASSPRETQYF

v_call: TRBV4-3
d_call: TRBD2
j_call: TRBJ2-1
clone_size: many
cdr3_nt: TGCGCCAGCAGCCAAGATAGGCTAGCGGGACCAAATGAGCAGTTCTTC
cdr3_aa: CASSQDRLAGPNEQFF

v_call: TRBV6-5
d_call: .
j_call: TRBJ1-5
clone_size: many
cdr3_nt: TGTGCCAGCAGTTACAGCGGTAGCAATCAGCCCCAGCATTTT
cdr3_aa: CASSYSGSNQPQHF

v_call: TRBV14
d_call: .
j_call: TRBJ1-1
clone_size: many
cdr3_nt: TGTGCCAGCAGCTTCGTCCCGAACACTGAAGCTTTCTTT
cdr3_aa: CASSFVPNTEAFF

v_call: TRBV11-3
d_call: .
j_call: TRBJ2-6
clone_size: .
cdr3_nt: TGTGCCAGCAGCTCCTACCAAGCTGGGGCCAACGTCCTGACTTTC
cdr3_aa: CASSSYQAGANVLTF

v_call: TRBV4-3
d_call: .
j_call: TRBJ2-5
clone_size: many
cdr3_nt: TGCGCCAGCAGCCAAGTCGCAGGGTTAGAGACCCAGTACTTC
cdr3_aa: CASSQVAGLETQYF

v_call: TRBV2
d_call: .
j_call: TRBJ2-7
clone_size: .
cdr3_nt: TGTGCCAGCAGTGGGGGGGGGCAGGGTGGCTACGAGCAGTACTTC
cdr3_aa: CASSGGGQGGYEQYF

v_call: TRBV24-1
d_call: TRBD2
j_call: TRBJ2-2
clone_size: few
cdr3_nt: TGTGCCACCAGTGATTTGTGGACTAGCGGGAGAGGGGAGCTGTTTTTT
cdr3_aa: CATSDLWTSGRGELFF

v_call: TRBV5-5
d_call: .
j_call: TRBJ1-6
clone_size: .
cdr3_nt: TGTGCCAGCAGCACAAGGACGCAAACGGTGAATTCACCCCTCCACTTT
cdr3_aa: CASSTRTQTVNSPLHF

v_call: TRBV15
d_call: TRBD2
j_call: TRBJ2-1
clone_size: .
cdr3_nt: TGTGCCACCAGCAGAGATTATAGCGGGAGTAATGAGCAGTTCTTC
cdr3_aa: CATSRDYSGSNEQFF

v_call: TRBV7-2
d_call: TRBD2
j_call: TRBJ2-7
clone_size: many
cdr3_nt: TGTGCCAGCAGCTTAGGGGAGGGTTACGAGCAGTACTTC
cdr3_aa: CASSLGEGYEQYF

v_call: TRBV9
d_call: TRBD1
j_call: TRBJ1-6
clone_size: many
cdr3_nt: TGTGCCAGCAGCCGACAGGGCGGGAATTCACCCCTCCACTTT
cdr3_aa: CASSRQGGNSPLHF

v_call: TRBV5-6
d_call: .
j_call: TRBJ2-3
clone_size: many
cdr3_nt: TGTGCCAGCAGCTTGGGGACAACTAGCACAGATACGCAGTATTTT
cdr3_aa: CASSLGTTSTDTQYF

v_call: TRBV11-2
d_call: TRBD1
j_call: TRBJ1-1
clone_size: many
cdr3_nt: TGTGCCAGCACCCGGACAGGGGGCTACACTGAAGCTTTCTTT
cdr3_aa: CASTRTGGYTEAFF

v_call: TRBV4-3
d_call: .
j_call: TRBJ2-3
clone_size: .
cdr3_nt: TGCGCCAGCAGCCAAGGACCGTTGACTGGAGATACGCAGTATTTT
cdr3_aa: CASSQGPLTGDTQYF

v_call: TRBV6-4
d_call: .
j_call: TRBJ1-5
clone_size: few
cdr3_nt: TGTGCCAGCAGTGACGTGGCCCAGCATTTT
cdr3_aa: CASSDVAQHF

v_call: TRBV15
d_call: .
j_call: TRBJ1-5
clone_size: once
cdr3_nt: TGTGCCACCAGCATACTTAATCAGCCCCAGCATTTT
cdr3_aa: CATSILNQPQHF

v_call: TRBV6-4
d_call: .
j_call: TRBJ1-5
clone_size: .
cdr3_nt: TGTGCCAGCAGCCAAGGCCAGCATTTT
cdr3_aa: CASSQGQHF

v_call: TRBV29-1
d_call: .
j_call: TRBJ2-1
clone_size: many
cdr3_nt: TGCAGCGTTGAACTTGGCTCAGGACTACTCTACAATGAGCAGTTCTTC
cdr3_aa: CSVELGSGLLYNEQFF

v_call: TRBV20-1
d_call: TRBD1
j_call: TRBJ1-6
clone_size: .
cdr3_nt: TGCAGTGCGCGAAGTACCGGGACAGGCTGGTCACCCCTCCACTTT
cdr3_aa: CSARSTGTGWSPLHF

v_call: TRBV5-1
d_call: TRBD1
j_call: TRBJ2-1
clone_size: many
cdr3_nt: TGCGCCAGCAGCTTGGGGAACAGGGGGGATGAGCAGTTCTTC
cdr3_aa: CASSLGNRGDEQFF

v_call: TRBV2
d_call: TRBD2
j_call: TRBJ2-5
clone_size: once
cdr3_nt: TGTGCCAGCAGTTACTCGGCTAGCGGAGAGACCCAGTACTTC
cdr3_aa: CASSYSASGETQYF

v_call: TRBV29-1
d_call: TRBD1
j_call: TRBJ1-2
clone_size: .
cdr3_nt: TGCAGCGTTACAGGGGCAGACTATGGCTACACCTTT
cdr3_aa: CSVTGADYGYTF

v_call: TRBV2
d_call: .
j_call: TRBJ2-5
clone_size: few
cdr3_nt: TGTGCCAGCAGTGAAGAGCGAGGCAGCGGAGAGACCCAGTACTTC
cdr3_aa: CASSEERGSGETQYF

v_call: TRBV7-8
d_call: .
j_call: TRBJ1-2
clone_size: .
cdr3_nt: TGTGCCAGCAGCGGGAACTATGGCTACACCTTC
cdr3_aa: CASSGNYGYTF

v_call: TRBV2
d_call: TRBD1
j_call: TRBJ1-1
clone_size: .
cdr3_nt: TGTGCCAGCAGTCCGAGAGACAGGGGGCTCACTGAAGCTTTCTTT
cdr3_aa: CASSPRDRGLTEAFF